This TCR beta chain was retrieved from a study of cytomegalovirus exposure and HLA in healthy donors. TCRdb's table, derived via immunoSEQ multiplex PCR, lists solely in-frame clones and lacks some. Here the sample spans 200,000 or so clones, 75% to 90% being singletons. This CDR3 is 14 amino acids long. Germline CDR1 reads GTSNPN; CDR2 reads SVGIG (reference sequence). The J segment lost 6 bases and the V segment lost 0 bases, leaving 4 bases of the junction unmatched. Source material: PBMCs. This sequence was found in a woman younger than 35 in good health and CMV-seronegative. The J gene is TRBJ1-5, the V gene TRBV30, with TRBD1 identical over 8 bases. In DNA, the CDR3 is TGTGCCTGGAGTGTACAGGGGGACCGTCAGCCCCAGCATTTT. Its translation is CAWSVQGDRQPQHF.